This TCR beta chain derives from a study of T cell repertoires in aging, cancer and after chemotherapy. Whole-study context: Donors were grouped into six age bands spanning 30 or younger through 70 or older. The whole study produced a dataset of about 8.8 million TCR reads.

The CDR3 runs 13 residues. The germline V gene has CDR1 GTSNPN and CDR2 SVGIG (reference sequence). A mixed TRB-A/B primer pool amplified rearranged TRB by multiplex touch-down PCR. A single record per CDR3 protein comes from TCRdb applying MiXCR to the multiplex PCR reads. Altogether fewer than 4,500 distinct CDR3 sequences are present, 25% to 35% being singletons, with the ten largest covering roughly 22%. By sample share, this clonotype is medium-sized. Amplification of TCR beta used genomic DNA extracted from peripheral blood. The clonotype was recovered from a human donor with a solid tumor. Input material: blood. The chain is built from TRBV30 and TRBJ2-6, with a possible D match to TRBD2 (7 bases). CDR3 DNA: TGTGGGCAGGGGAGGGCTGGGGCCAACGTCCTGACTTTC. This encodes CGQGRAGANVLTF.